The 27 T cell receptor beta chains below come from one sample, sequenced in a study (dated by TCRdb to about 2015). Library preparation used 5' RACE. Instrument used: Illumina MiSeq. Clones were called with MiXCR by TCRdb after fastp trimmed the public reads at Q25, and only in-frame beta chains were retained. Entries are consolidated by CDR3 protein sequence, retaining the most common genes and DNA. The sample yields tens of thousands of distinct CDR3 sequences; around 26% were counted once. More than 3% of the sample belongs to the ten largest clones. Sequencing was performed on tumor-infiltrating memory CD4+ T cells sorted from the breast tumor. This specimen's cell subset or site label, interpreted: memory CD4+ T cells, CD4+CD45RO+CD25-. The receptors were gathered from a female donor with breast cancer.

The J gene is TRBJ1-2, the V gene TRBV5-6; D is perhaps TRBD1 (6 bases). The CDR3 has 13 amino acids. Germline V gives CDR1 SGHDT, CDR2 YYEEEE. V lost 0 bases to trimming and J lost 8 bases, with 11 bases between them. The CDR3 region has the DNA TGTGCCAGCAGCTTGGCTCAGGGGCGAGGCTACACCTTC. Amino acid sequence: CASSLAQGRGYTF.

V gene TRBV20-1 combines with J gene TRBJ2-1; D may match TRBD1 or TRBD2 (6 bases each). V was shortened by 3 bases and J by 9 bases, with 12 bases between the two germline ends. The germline CDR1 and CDR2 sequences are DFQATT and SNEGSKA (reference sequence). The CDR3 sequence is 12 residues long. The CDR3 nucleotides are TGCAGTGCTAGTCGAGGGGGGCCTGAGCAGTTCTTC. It is translated as CSASRGGPEQFF.

The V and J genes are TRBV5-1 and TRBJ2-3; 7 positions agree with TRBD2. Germline-derived CDR1 and CDR2 are SGHRS and YFSETQ. V dropped 7 bases and J dropped 2; count of bases not matched to a gene: 7. The CDR3 is 14 amino acids. Written as DNA, the CDR3 is TGCGCCAGCTCGTCTAGCGGAACCACAGATACGCAGTATTTT. Its protein is CASSSSGTTDTQYF.

The gene calls are TRBV28 and TRBJ2-7, with TRBD1 identical over 8 bases. The length of the CDR3 is 14 residues. CDR1 MDHEN and CDR2 SYDVKM come from the germline V gene. V was clipped by 3 bases and J by 3 bases; unmatched bases: 4. The DNA for the CDR3 is TGTGCCAGCAGTTTTAGGGACAGGTACTACGAGCAGTACTTC. Translated, it gives CASSFRDRYYEQYF.

This clonotype appeared a few times. V and J are TRBV7-8 and TRBJ2-3, with a weak D call TRBD1 (6 bases). Trimming took off 5 bases at V and 2 bases at J, with 14 bases between the two ends. The CDR3 totals 15 residues. In germline, CDR1 is SGHVS, CDR2 FQNEAQ. In DNA form, the CDR3 reads TGTGCCAGCAGCAGACGGACAGACCCCACAGATACGCAGTATTTT. Encoded protein: CASSRRTDPTDTQYF.

The chain carries TRBV4-2 and TRBJ2-2; D is undetermined. V was shortened by 8 bases and J by 0 bases, with 13 bases between the two germline ends. The CDR3 sequence is 15 residues long. From germline, CDR1 is LGHNA and CDR2 YNFKEQ. The CDR3 coding sequence is TGTGCCAGCCGAACGTTACAGACGAACACCGGGGAGCTGTTTTTT. It yields the protein CASRTLQTNTGELFF.

The chain links TRBV7-3 to TRBJ2-2; D is undetermined. CDR1 SGHTA and CDR2 FQGTGA come from the germline V gene. The CDR3 is 14 residues long. V gave up 5 bases and J gave up 8 bases, with 15 bases separating them. The CDR3 nucleotides are TGTGCCAGCAGCCCCCAAAGTTTATCTGGGGAGCTGTTTTTT. Residues: CASSPQSLSGELFF. The full variable domain, its missing parts supplied by reference TRBV7-3 and TRBJ2-2, is GAGVSQTPSNKVTEKGKYVELRCDPISGHTALYWYRQSLGQGPEFLIYFQGTGAADDSGLPNDRFFAVRPEGSVSTLKIQRTERGDSAVYLCASSPQSLSGELFFGEGSRLTVL.

The rearrangement links TRBV20-1 to TRBJ2-1; no clear D. V was trimmed by 3 bases and J by 2 bases, leaving 11 bases between them. The CDR3 consists of 14 residues. Germline V gene sequence: CDR1 DFQATT, CDR2 SNEGSKA (reference sequence). In DNA, the CDR3 is TGCAGTGCTAGTCGAGGAAATACCTACAATGAGCAGTTCTTC. It specifies CSASRGNTYNEQFF.

The chain carries TRBV7-9 and TRBJ2-3; 7 bases agree with TRBD2. The CDR3 covers 15 residues. CDR1 SEHNR and CDR2 FQNEAQ come from the germline V gene (reference sequence). V lost 3 bases, J lost 1 base, and 4 bases stayed unmatched. CDR3 DNA: TGTGCCAGCAGCTTCGCTAGCGGCCGCACAGATACGCAGTATTTT. Residues: CASSFASGRTDTQYF.

The genes are TRBV24-1 and TRBJ2-3; D is perhaps TRBD2 (6 bases). This CDR3 comprises 16 residues. V gave up 0 bases and J gave up 0 bases, with 9 bases separating them. CDR1 is KGHDR, CDR2 SFDVKD, per germline. CDR3 amino acids: CATSDLQGGSTDTQYF. CDR3 nucleotide sequence: TGTGCCACCAGTGATTTGCAAGGAGGGAGCACAGATACGCAGTATTTT.

V gene TRBV6-6 combines with J gene TRBJ1-2, with D uncertain. V was clipped by 0 bases and J by 7 bases, with 12 bases between them. The CDR3 runs to 14 residues. CDR1 MNHNY and CDR2 SVGAGI come from the germline V gene (reference sequence). CDR3 bases: TGTGCCAGCAGTTACTCGGAGACTGAGGGTGGCTACACCTTC. Encoded protein: CASSYSETEGGYTF.

This clonotype has at least ten counts. The rearrangement links TRBV5-1 to TRBJ2-5; D is unresolved. Germline loops: CDR1 SGHRS, CDR2 YFSETQ. This CDR3 has 15 amino acids. V lost 1 base and J 0 bases, leaving 10 bases between the germline ends. CDR3 residues: CASSLTDNYQETQYF. The CDR3 DNA is TGCGCCAGCAGCTTGACTGACAACTACCAAGAGACCCAGTACTTC.

J is TRBJ1-2 and V is TRBV5-4; 7 nucleotides agree with TRBD1. J was trimmed by 8 bases and V by 4 bases; bases with no gene match: 5. The CDR3 extends over 12 amino acids. Per the germline V gene, CDR1 is SGHNT and CDR2 is YYREEE (reference sequence). The DNA of the CDR3 is TGTGCCAGCAGCCGGGACAGCGGAGGCTACACCTTC. Its translation is CASSRDSGGYTF.

This clonotype was detected only a few times. The J gene is TRBJ2-3, the V gene TRBV20-1, with no clear D. Trimming cost V 6 bases and J 6 bases, with 10 bases left between them. CDR1 and CDR2 (germline): DFQATT, SNEGSKA (reference sequence). This CDR3 has 11 residues. The CDR3 DNA follows: TGCAGTGCCCATCGGCGGGATACGCAGTATTTT. Protein sequence: CSAHRRDTQYF.

As to this clonotype: An end of the junction does not agree with germline; a read error may underlie this. The chain employs TRBV20-1 and TRBJ1-2, with D hard to call. The CDR3 is 13 residues long. The germline CDR1 and CDR2 sequences are DFQATT and SNEGSKA (reference sequence). CDR3 in amino acids: CRARRADRDGYTF. The CDR3 coding sequence is TGCAGGGCTAGACGGGCAGATAGGGATGGCTACACCTTC.

This clonotype counts as medium-sized. This chain links TRBV7-2 with TRBJ2-7; 8 bases map to TRBD1. The V gene's germline CDR1 is SGHTA and CDR2 FQGNSA. J was trimmed by 4 bases and V by 6 bases; bases with no gene match: 5. The CDR3 has 13 amino acids. CDR3: CASSSNRGYEQYF. In DNA form, the CDR3 reads TGTGCCAGCAGTTCCAACAGGGGGTACGAGCAGTACTTC.

V and J are TRBV5-1 and TRBJ1-1; D might be TRBD1 (5 bases). The CDR3 contains 14 residues. Germline CDR1 and CDR2: SGHRS and YFSETQ. Trimming left V 4 bases short and J 5 bases short, with 15 bases between. The CDR3 DNA reads as TGCGCCAGCAGCCTGGGTCTGGGGGTAACTGAAGCTTTCTTT. Its protein is CASSLGLGVTEAFF.

The chain links TRBV5-1 to TRBJ1-6; a weak D match, TRBD1 (6 bases). This CDR3 is 16 amino acids long. The V and J ends lost 4 bases and 7 bases respectively, with 18 bases between them. Germline V gene sequence: CDR1 SGHRS, CDR2 YFSETQ. The CDR3 loop is CASSRYQGTSNSPLHF. The CDR3 DNA follows: TGCGCCAGCAGCAGGTACCAGGGGACGAGCAATTCACCCCTCCACTTT. Using reference TRBV5-1 and TRBJ1-6 for the parts outside the CDR3, the full variable domain is KAGVTQTPRYLIKTRGQQVTLSCSPISGHRSVSWYQQTPGQGLQFLFEYFSETQRNKGNFPGRFSGRQFSNSRSEMNVSTLELGDSALYLCASSRYQGTSNSPLHFGNGTRLTVT.

This chain joins TRBV7-6 and TRBJ1-1; TRBD1 agrees at 7 bases. Trimming removed 4 bases from V and 0 bases from J; junction bases left unmatched: 5. CDR1 is SGHVS and CDR2 is FNYEAQ in the germline V gene. The CDR3 consists of 15 residues. CDR3 in amino acids: CASSYLQGMNTEAFF. CDR3 bases: TGTGCCAGCAGCTACCTACAGGGGATGAACACTGAAGCTTTCTTT.

As to this clonotype: This may be a read error, as it is one base from a much larger clone. The CDR3 ends on some other residue instead of the conserved phenylalanine or tryptophan, so this is likely a read error. This rearrangement joins TRBV6-6 to TRBJ2-4; no clear D gene. Germline CDR1 reads MNHNY; CDR2 reads SVGAGI (reference sequence). The CDR3 runs 12 residues. Trimming took 5 bases from V and 11 from J, leaving 13 bases between them. CDR3 residues: CASSLTSGLQYL. In DNA form, the CDR3 reads TGTGCCAGCAGTCTCACCTCGGGTCTTCAGTACCTC.

V and J are TRBV7-2 and TRBJ1-1; TRBD1 might be the D (5 bases). V lost 2 bases and J lost 8, with 15 bases in between. Germline CDR1 and CDR2: SGHTA and FQGNSA. The CDR3 extends over 14 amino acids. CDR3 in amino acids: CASSLLPGAKEAFF. CDR3 DNA sequence: TGTGCCAGCAGCTTACTACCTGGGGCAAAAGAAGCTTTCTTT.

This clonotype was picked up many times. The chain combines TRBV28 with TRBJ2-7; the D is unclear. V was shortened by 8 bases and J by 4 bases, with 12 bases between the two germline ends. The CDR3 spans 12 residues. Per germline, CDR1 MDHEN and CDR2 SYDVKM. CDR3 nucleotide sequence: TGTGCCAGCGAAGACACATTTTACGAGCAGTACTTC. Its protein product is CASEDTFYEQYF. Together with reference TRBV28 and TRBJ2-7, the CDR3 gives the full variable domain: DVKVTQSSRYLVKRTGEKVFLECVQDMDHENMFWYRQDPGLGLRLIYFSYDVKMKEKGDIPEGYSVSREKKERFSLILESASTNQTSMYLCASEDTFYEQYFGPGTRLTVT.

In this sample, this clonotype turned up a few times. The rearrangement uses TRBV5-1 and TRBJ1-1, with a possible D match to TRBD1 (6 bases). The germline CDR1 and CDR2 sequences are SGHRS and YFSETQ. This CDR3 has 13 residues. V was shortened by 5 bases and J by 4 bases, with 12 bases between the two germline ends. The CDR3 bases are TGCGCCAGCAGTGAACAGGGCTCCACTGAAGCTTTCTTT. It translates to CASSEQGSTEAFF.

This clonotype appeared many times. The rearrangement links TRBV6-6 to TRBJ2-7; D tentatively fits TRBD1 or TRBD2 (5 bases each). Germline V CDR1 and CDR2: MNHNY, SVGAGI (reference sequence). V was clipped by 8 bases and J by 4 bases, with 21 bases between them. This CDR3 is 15 amino acids long. The chain's CDR3 is CASGPPGTTSYEQYF. CDR3 DNA: TGTGCCAGCGGCCCCCCCGGGACCACCTCATACGAGCAGTACTTC.

This chain uses TRBV29-1 with TRBJ1-1; possibly TRBD1 for D (6 bases). Trimming shortened V by 7 bases and J by 0 bases, and 9 bases separated the two germline ends. The CDR3 is made up of 12 amino acids. Per germline, CDR1 SQVTM and CDR2 ANQGSEA. The CDR3 here is CSGGQMNTEAFF. The DNA for the CDR3 is TGCAGCGGTGGACAGATGAACACTGAAGCTTTCTTT.

The sample holds a few counts of this clonotype. J is TRBJ2-1 and V is TRBV14; 7 nucleotides agree with TRBD1. Germline trimming cut 4 bases from V and 6 bases from J; bases unmatched to any gene: 6. CDR1 and CDR2 from the germline V gene are SGHDN and FVKESK. The CDR3 contains 14 residues. Written as DNA, the CDR3 is TGTGCCAGCAGCCTGCTCGGACAGGCCAATGAGCAGTTCTTC. Its protein product is CASSLLGQANEQFF. The complete variable domain, with remaining parts taken from reference TRBV14 and TRBJ2-1, reads EAGVTQFPSHSVIEKGQTVTLRCDPISGHDNLYWYRRVMGKEIKFLLHFVKESKQDESGMPNNRFLAERTGGTYSTLKVQPAELEDSGVYFCASSLLGQANEQFFGPGTRLTVL.

The chain recombines TRBV20-1 with TRBJ2-5, with D possibly being TRBD1 or TRBD2 (6 bases each). The CDR3 runs to 14 residues. Between the trimmed V and J ends, which lost 4 bases and 2 bases, there was a span of 14 bases. The germline gives CDR1 DFQATT, CDR2 SNEGSKA (reference sequence). CDR3 amino acids: CSATGRGGQETQYF. The CDR3 bases are TGCAGTGCTACCGGGAGAGGGGGGCAAGAGACCCAGTACTTC.